The present entry profiles one TCR beta chain with its context. Clones were sequenced by immunoSEQ multiplex PCR, and TCRdb holds only the in-frame ones, with some missing. The data contain about 400,000 clones, about 90% of them singletons. The data originate from a study of blood T cell repertoires in COVID-19. For the study at large: The study counted Cohort 3 donors as recovered given two negative PCRs, clearance, or symptom resolution. Sites in the United States, Italy and Spain provided acute and convalescent COVID-19 samples. T cells, B-cell-depleted T cells, or PBMCs supplied cDNA or gDNA.

Clinical history as reported by participants underpinned cohort assignment. This CDR3 spans 14 amino acids. V lost 3 bases and J lost 3, with 12 bases in between. Germline V gives CDR1 LNHDA, CDR2 SQIVND (reference sequence). The sequenced sample was PBMCs or T cells enriched from blood (not recorded which). The clonotype was recovered from a middle-aged man in a cohort exposed to, infected with or recovered from COVID-19 (not recorded which). This sequence joins TRBV19 and TRBJ2-7, with D possibly TRBD2 on 5 matching bases. The CDR3 region is CASSILGRVYEQYF. The CDR3 nucleotides are TGTGCCAGTAGTATCCTCGGGCGGGTCTACGAGCAGTACTTC. The full variable domain, completed using reference TRBV19 and TRBJ2-7, is DGGITQSPKYLFRKEGQNVTLSCEQNLNHDAMYWYRQDPGQGLRLIYYSQIVNDFQKGDIAEGYSVSREKKESFPLTVTSAQKNPTAFYLCASSILGRVYEQYFGPGTRLTVT.